This T cell receptor beta chain was captured in a study of blood T cell repertoires in COVID-19. As for the study in general: Whether acute or convalescent, the COVID-19 samples came from the United States, Italy and Spain. From T cells, B-cell-depleted T cells, or PBMCs came the material, which was cDNA or gDNA.

Germline loops: CDR1 SQVTM, CDR2 ANQGSEA. V dropped 5 bases and J dropped 8 bases, with 13 bases sitting between them. This CDR3 spans 12 amino acids. Authors' data handling: Amplification from reference gene primers served as the basis for estimated nucleated cell counts. Libraries were prepared by immunoSEQ multiplex PCR; TCRdb keeps only in-frame clonotypes and omits some of them. The DNA was the basis for D and trimming; V, J and clone size are from that table. The table shows roughly 99,000 clones, with 79% occurring only once. V and J are TRBV29-1 and TRBJ2-4; no firm D call. The sample taken for sequencing was peripheral blood. The receptor was isolated from a woman at least 80 years old with active or convalescent COVID-19. As DNA, the CDR3 is TGCAGCGTTCGAACAGTATTCTACATTCAGTACTTC. Translated, it gives CSVRTVFYIQYF.